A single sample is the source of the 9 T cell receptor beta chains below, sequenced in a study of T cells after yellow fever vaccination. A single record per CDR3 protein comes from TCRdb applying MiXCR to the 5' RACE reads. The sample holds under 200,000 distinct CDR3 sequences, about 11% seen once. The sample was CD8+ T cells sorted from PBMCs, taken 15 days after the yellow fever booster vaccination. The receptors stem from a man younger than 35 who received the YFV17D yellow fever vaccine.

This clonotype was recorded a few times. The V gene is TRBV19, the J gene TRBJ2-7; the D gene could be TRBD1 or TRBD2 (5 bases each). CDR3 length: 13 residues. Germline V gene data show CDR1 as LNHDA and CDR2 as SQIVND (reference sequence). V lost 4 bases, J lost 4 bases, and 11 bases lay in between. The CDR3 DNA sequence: TGTGCCAGTAGTACGGTTTGGGGGTACGAGCAGTACGTC. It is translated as CASSTVWGYEQYV.

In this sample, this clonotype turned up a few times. CDR3 region: CASRFLGAEKLFF. DNA for the CDR3: TGTGCCAGCAGGTTCCTGGGTGCGGAGAAGCTGTTTTTT. The chain recombines TRBV6-6 with TRBJ2-2; D is ambiguous. Germline CDR1 reads MNHNY; CDR2 reads SVGAGI (reference sequence). V dropped 6 bases and J dropped 12 bases, with 17 bases sitting between them. This CDR3 region has 13 residues.

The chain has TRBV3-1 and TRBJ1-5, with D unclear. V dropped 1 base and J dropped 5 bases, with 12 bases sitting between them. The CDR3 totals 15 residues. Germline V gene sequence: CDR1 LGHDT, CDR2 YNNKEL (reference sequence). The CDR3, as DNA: TGTGCCAGCAGCCAAGGGCTGGGGAGGGATCAGCCCCAGCATTTT. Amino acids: CASSQGLGRDQPQHF.

CDR3 in DNA: TGTGCCAGCAGTTACCCCACCGGGTCGAATCGAGAGACCCAGTACTTC. Translation: CASSYPTGSNRETQYF. The chain combines TRBV6-6 with TRBJ2-5; D is ambiguous. V was cut by 2 bases and J by 4 bases, with 17 bases left in between. Per the germline V gene, CDR1 is MNHNY and CDR2 is SVGAGI (reference sequence). The CDR3 consists of 16 residues.

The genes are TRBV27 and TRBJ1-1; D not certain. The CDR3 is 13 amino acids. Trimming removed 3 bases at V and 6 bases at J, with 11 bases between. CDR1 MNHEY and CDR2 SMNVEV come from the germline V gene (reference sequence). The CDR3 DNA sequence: TGTGCCAGCAGTTTGCGAGCGTGGGCTGAAGCTTTCTTT. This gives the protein CASSLRAWAEAFF.

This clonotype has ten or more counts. CDR3 DNA: TGTGCCAGCAGCCAAGTCGAGACAGGCAAATATTCACCCCTCCACTTT. As protein: CASSQVETGKYSPLHF. V gene TRBV4-2 combines with J gene TRBJ1-6; weak D call: TRBD1 (6 bases). Trimming cost V 1 base and J 8 bases, with 15 bases left between them. The germline V gene has CDR1 LGHNA and CDR2 YNFKEQ. The CDR3 has 16 residues.

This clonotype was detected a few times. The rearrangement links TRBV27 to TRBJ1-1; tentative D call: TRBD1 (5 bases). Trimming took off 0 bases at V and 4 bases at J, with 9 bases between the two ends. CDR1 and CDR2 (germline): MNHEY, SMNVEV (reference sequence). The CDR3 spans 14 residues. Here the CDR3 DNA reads TGTGCCAGCAGTTTATCAAGGGGACCCACTGAAGCTTTCTTT. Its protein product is CASSLSRGPTEAFF.

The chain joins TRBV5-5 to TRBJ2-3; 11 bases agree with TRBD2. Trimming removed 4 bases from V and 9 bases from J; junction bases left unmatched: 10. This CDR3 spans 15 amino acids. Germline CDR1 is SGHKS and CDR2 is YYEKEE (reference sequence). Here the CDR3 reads CASSPTSGGLGTQYF. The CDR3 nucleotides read TGTGCCAGCAGCCCCACTAGCGGGGGCTTGGGCACGCAGTATTTT. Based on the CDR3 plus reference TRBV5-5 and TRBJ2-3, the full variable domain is DAGVTQSPTHLIKTRGQQVTLRCSPISGHKSVSWYQQVLGQGPQFIFQYYEKEERGRGNFPDRFSARQFPNYSSELNVNALLLGDSALYLCASSPTSGGLGTQYFGPGTRLTVL.

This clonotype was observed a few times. Here the CDR3 DNA reads TGTGCCAGCAGCCCGTTGGGGGGGGGGCGGAGTGAGCAGTTCTTC. It is translated as CASSPLGGGRSEQFF. This chain connects TRBV11-2 to TRBJ2-1; possible D gene TRBD2, 7 bases. This CDR3 has 15 amino acids. Per the germline V gene, CDR1 is SGHAT and CDR2 is FQNNGV. Trimming removed 5 bases from V and 9 bases from J, with 20 bases in between. The complete variable domain, with remaining parts taken from reference TRBV11-2 and TRBJ2-1, reads EAGVAQSPRYKIIEKRQSVAFWCNPISGHATLYWYQQILGQGPKLLIQFQNNGVVDDSQLPKDRFSAERLKGVDSTLKIQPAKLEDSAVYLCASSPLGGGRSEQFFGPGTRLTVL.